A single sample is the source of the 27 T cell receptor beta chains below, sequenced in a study of shared clonotypes between healthy human individuals. Libraries were prepared by immunoSEQ multiplex PCR; TCRdb keeps only in-frame clonotypes and omits some of them. The data contain some 2.4 million clones, approximately 94% of them singletons. Sample: naive CD4+ T cells from PBMCs. Described subset: CD45RA+ positively selected. Receptors were obtained from a young man in good health. Some clones in this sample may be carry-over from other donors' samples.

V gene TRBV28 combines with J gene TRBJ2-1, with D perhaps assigned TRBD1 or TRBD2 (5 bases each). Germline CDR1 and CDR2: MDHEN and SYDVKM. The CDR3 runs to 14 residues. V was shortened by 5 bases and J by 5 bases, with 13 bases between the two germline ends. In nucleotides, the CDR3 is TGTGCCAGCAGTCCCCGGGACGGGGACAATGAGCAGTTCTTC. Protein: CASSPRDGDNEQFF.

This chain links TRBV7-3 with TRBJ1-1; D is undetermined. Germline assignment: CDR1 SGHTA and CDR2 FQGTGA. V was pared by 5 bases and J by 4 bases, with 11 bases between. The CDR3 spans 13 residues. CDR3 sequence: CASSPLVVTEAFF. For the CDR3, the DNA is TGTGCCAGCAGCCCCCTGGTAGTCACTGAAGCTTTCTTT.

The rearrangement links TRBV2 to TRBJ2-2, with TRBD2 as a possible D gene (6 bases). Trimming pared 6 bases from V and 5 bases from J, leaving 13 bases between. Germline values: CDR1 SNHLY, CDR2 FYNNEI. This CDR3 spans 14 amino acids. The CDR3 here is CASRGRLRTGELFF. CDR3 coding DNA: TGTGCCAGCAGGGGGAGGTTACGGACCGGGGAGCTGTTTTTT.

As to this clone: The same CDR3 arises from other DNA sequences in this sample as well. The CDR3 here is CASSQGGGEQYF. The CDR3 nucleotides are TGTGCCAGCAGCCAAGGAGGGGGCGAGCAGTACTTC. The genes are TRBV4-2 and TRBJ2-7; a possible D gene is TRBD1 (6 bases). The ends were cut back, 1 base at V and 6 bases at J, with 7 bases in the middle. The CDR3 totals 12 residues. Germline V gene sequence: CDR1 LGHNA, CDR2 YNFKEQ.

This rearrangement joins TRBV27 to TRBJ2-2; D is unclear. This CDR3 comprises 12 residues. V lost 6 bases to trimming and J lost 9 bases, with 11 bases between them. Germline V gives CDR1 MNHEY, CDR2 SMNVEV (reference sequence). The CDR3 DNA sequence: TGTGCCAGCAGAACTGGCTTTCGGGAGCTGTTTTTT. Translation: CASRTGFRELFF.

The chain uses TRBV5-4 and TRBJ2-1, with 9 bases lining up with TRBD2. This CDR3 contains 15 residues. Germline CDR1 is SGHNT and CDR2 is YYREEE (reference sequence). V shed 2 bases, J shed 5 bases, and the junction held 5 bases outside the gene matches. The CDR3 here is CASSFKTSGDNEQFF. For the CDR3, the DNA is TGTGCCAGCAGCTTCAAGACTAGCGGAGACAATGAGCAGTTCTTC.

DNA for the CDR3: TGTGCCATCAGTGATCTTGGACTACCGAACAATGAGCAGTTCTTC. Its translation is CAISDLGLPNNEQFF. The rearrangement links TRBV10-3 to TRBJ2-1, with D perhaps TRBD2 (6 bases). Per germline, CDR1 ENHRY and CDR2 SYGVKD. The CDR3 length is 15 residues. The V and J ends lost 3 bases and 5 bases respectively, with 14 bases between them.

This sequence joins TRBV21-1 and TRBJ2-7. TRBV21-1 is annotated as a pseudogene. This CDR3 comprises 14 residues. CDR3 region: CASSKAGPPVEQYF. CDR3 coding DNA: TGTGCCAGCAGCAAAGCGGGTCCGCCGGTCGAGCAGTACTTC.

The rearrangement links TRBV6-6 to TRBJ1-2; 7 nucleotides match TRBD1. The CDR3 has 14 residues. The germline V gene encodes CDR1 MNHNY and CDR2 SVGAGI (reference sequence). The J segment lost 4 bases and the V segment lost 6 bases, leaving 8 bases of the junction unmatched. DNA of the CDR3: TGTGCCAGCAGCGATGGGGGACAGATCTATGGCTACACCTTC. The encoded protein is CASSDGGQIYGYTF.

This chain uses TRBV5-6 with TRBJ2-2; maybe TRBD1 (6 bases). Trimming shortened V by 3 bases and J by 2 bases, and 14 bases separated the two germline ends. The germline V gene has CDR1 SGHDT and CDR2 YYEEEE. This CDR3 region has 16 residues. In DNA, the CDR3 is TGTGCCAGCAGCTCCCCCGGGACACTTAACACCGGGGAGCTGTTTTTT. Translation: CASSSPGTLNTGELFF.

The gene calls are TRBV30 and TRBJ2-2; D may match TRBD1 or TRBD2 (5 bases each). The CDR3 has 13 residues. The germline gives CDR1 GTSNPN, CDR2 SVGIG (reference sequence). V was clipped by 5 bases and J by 0 bases, with 7 bases between them. CDR3 DNA sequence: TGTGCCTGGGGGGGAGCGAACACCGGGGAGCTGTTTTTT. Protein product: CAWGGANTGELFF.

The V and J genes are TRBV7-9 and TRBJ1-3, with 8 bases matching TRBD1. The V gene's germline CDR1 is SEHNR and CDR2 FQNEAQ (reference sequence). The CDR3 has 18 amino acids. The V gene end was trimmed by 5 bases and the J gene end by 0 bases; junction bases not matched to a gene: 12. The CDR3 here is CASSPRDRRYLSGNTIYF. The CDR3 nucleotides are TGTGCCAGCAGCCCCCGGGACAGGCGATACCTCTCTGGAAACACCATATATTTT.

The rearrangement uses TRBV11-3 and TRBJ1-1; D is ambiguous. The CDR3 consists of 12 residues. Germline assignment: CDR1 SGHNT and CDR2 YENEEA. Deletions cut 1 base from V and 7 bases from J, with 7 bases between. The CDR3 loop is CASSLAGDEAFF. CDR3 nucleotide sequence: TGTGCCAGCAGCTTAGCCGGCGATGAAGCTTTCTTT.

The J gene is TRBJ2-7, the V gene TRBV7-2; D perhaps matches TRBD1 (5 bases). V lost 5 bases and J lost 5, with 19 bases in between. The germline gives CDR1 SGHTA, CDR2 FQGNSA. The CDR3 has 15 amino acids. This CDR3 is CASSHDPRVSDEQYF. CDR3 coding DNA: TGTGCCAGCAGCCACGACCCCAGGGTTTCCGACGAGCAGTACTTC.

The rearrangement links TRBV27 to TRBJ2-7; TRBD2 might be the D (6 bases). Between the trimmed V and J ends, which lost 4 bases and 6 bases, there was a span of 16 bases. The CDR3 runs to 14 residues. Germline V gene lookup returns CDR1 MNHEY and CDR2 SMNVEV (reference sequence). CDR3 DNA sequence: TGTGCCAGCAGTTACGGGGGTACAGTTCCCGAGCAGTACTTC. This gives the protein CASSYGGTVPEQYF.

The chain combines TRBV5-1 with TRBJ2-5; weak D call: TRBD2 (6 bases). The CDR3 spans 14 residues. V lost 0 bases and J 4 bases, leaving 10 bases between the germline ends. In germline, CDR1 is SGHRS, CDR2 YFSETQ. In DNA, the CDR3 is TGCGCCAGCAGCTTGGGCGGACTACCAGAGACCCAGTACTTC. Translating gives CASSLGGLPETQYF.

Comment on this clone: The sample holds other DNA sequences that translate to the same CDR3. The V gene is TRBV11-3, the J gene TRBJ2-2; possibly TRBD2 for D (6 bases). This CDR3 comprises 15 residues. The V gene lost 1 base and the J gene lost 2 bases, with 8 bases spanning the gap. The germline V gene encodes CDR1 SGHNT and CDR2 YENEEA. The CDR3 DNA reads TGTGCCAGCAGCTTAGGCGGGGCTAACACCGGGGAGCTGTTTTTT. As protein: CASSLGGANTGELFF.

The chain links TRBV10-1 to TRBJ2-7; TRBD1 matches 9 bases. The CDR3 is 15 residues long. After removal of 4 bases from V and 6 bases from J, the junction contained 10 bases not matched to a gene. Germline CDR1 reads WNHNN; CDR2 reads SYGVQD (reference sequence). CDR3: CASSALGQGSGEQYF. The CDR3 DNA follows: TGCGCCAGCAGTGCATTGGGACAGGGTAGCGGCGAGCAGTACTTC.

The count of this clone is one. V gene TRBV7-2 combines with J gene TRBJ2-7; D is undetermined. In germline, CDR1 is SGHTA, CDR2 FQGNSA. Trimming took 2 bases from V and 3 from J, leaving 5 bases between them. The CDR3 loop spans 12 amino acids. CDR3 region: CASSLYGYEQYF. CDR3 coding DNA: TGTGCCAGCAGCTTATACGGCTACGAGCAGTACTTC.

This clone was seen once. This chain connects TRBV28 to TRBJ2-1; 9 bases agree with TRBD2. The CDR3 is 16 amino acids. The germline gives CDR1 MDHEN, CDR2 SYDVKM. The ends lost 5 bases at V and 7 bases at J; junction bases unmatched: 12. The CDR3 sequence: CASSPSGLAGRNEQFF. The DNA of the CDR3 is TGTGCCAGCAGTCCGAGCGGGCTAGCGGGGAGGAATGAGCAGTTCTTC.

This chain uses TRBV9 with TRBJ2-3; D is perhaps TRBD1 or TRBD2 (7 bases each). The germline V gene encodes CDR1 SGDLS and CDR2 YYNGEE. Trimming took 4 bases from V and 4 from J, leaving 22 bases between them. This CDR3 has 17 amino acids. In nucleotides, the CDR3 is TGTGCCAGCAGCCCCCGAGGTGGGTCAGGGGGGGCAGATACGCAGTATTTT. Amino acid sequence: CASSPRGGSGGADTQYF.

The CDR3 region is CASSEYASGRRGDTQYF. For the CDR3, the DNA is TGTGCCAGCAGTGAATATGCTAGCGGGAGGCGGGGAGATACGCAGTATTTT. The chain has TRBV25-1 and TRBJ2-3, with 11 positions matching TRBD2. CDR3 length equals 17 residues. Germline lookup yields CDR1 MGHDK and CDR2 SYGVNS. J lost 5 bases, V lost 0 bases, and 7 bases had no gene match.

The gene calls are TRBV5-3 and TRBJ2-4, with TRBD1 matching over 11 bases. TRBV5-3 is annotated as an ORF whose role is uncertain. CDR3 length: 15 residues. The trim removed 4 bases at V and 5 bases at J, leaving 5 bases unmatched. In nucleotides, the CDR3 is TGTGCCAGAAGCCCCGGGGACAGGGGGGAAAACATTCAGTACTTC. Its protein product is CARSPGDRGENIQYF.

The V gene is TRBV7-9, the J gene TRBJ2-5, with D possibly being TRBD2 (5 bases). This CDR3 is 15 amino acids long. Between the trimmed V and J ends, which lost 2 bases and 2 bases, there was a span of 12 bases. Germline CDR1 and CDR2: SEHNR and FQNEAQ (reference sequence). CDR3 nucleotides: TGTGCCAGCAGCTTAAACCCGGGATCTCAAGAGACCCAGTACTTC. It codes for CASSLNPGSQETQYF.

V gene TRBV28 combines with J gene TRBJ2-7; D remains ambiguous. V was cut by 3 bases and J by 6 bases, with 6 bases left in between. This CDR3 comprises 11 residues. In germline, CDR1 is MDHEN, CDR2 SYDVKM. The CDR3 DNA reads TGTGCCAGCAGTTTGAAGTCCGAGCAGTACTTC. Encoded protein: CASSLKSEQYF.

Comment on this clone: Other nucleotide sequences in the sample specify the same CDR3. The V call is TRBV6-1, the J call TRBJ1-2, with no clear D. The germline V and J ends were trimmed by 0 bases and 8 bases, with 10 bases remaining between them. The CDR3 length is 13 residues. Germline-derived CDR1 and CDR2 are MNHNS and SASEGT. CDR3 sequence: CASSEAGGYGYTF. CDR3 in DNA: TGTGCCAGCAGTGAAGCGGGAGGATACGGCTACACCTTC.

The chain links TRBV14 to TRBJ2-3; D ambiguous. The V and J ends lost 4 bases and 3 bases respectively, with 11 bases between them. The V gene's germline CDR1 is SGHDN and CDR2 FVKESK. The CDR3 runs 14 residues. The CDR3 here is CASSRLEETDTQYF. The CDR3 bases are TGTGCCAGCAGCCGTTTAGAGGAGACAGATACGCAGTATTTT.